These T cell receptor beta chains were read from a single sample in a study of T-cell memory formation after mild COVID-19. TCRdb redid the calling of the 5' RACE reads with MiXCR, one entry per CDR3 protein. Of roughly 300,000 distinct CDR3 sequences listed, 8.2% are singletons. Material for sequencing was PBMCs or a T cell subset sorted from them (not recorded which). These receptors came from a man in his late teens or twenties who had mild COVID-19 (a few samples of this study predate the infection). Cell type and time point are not known. Each CDR3 is given with its conserved first and last residue. The D gene is left open where the match is weak. The size field is filled for only some rows; it gives once, few, many or a size class.

d_call	v_call	j_call	clone_size	cdr3_nt	cdr3_aa
NA	TRBV2	TRBJ1-2	few	TGTGCCTACCGCGGGGGGCACTATGGCTACACCTTC	CAYRGGHYGYTF
TRBD1	TRBV10-3	TRBJ1-1	many	TGTGCCATGAGACAGGGGTTTGAGACTGAAGCTTTCTTT	CAMRQGFETEAFF
NA	TRBV29-1	TRBJ2-7	NA	TGCAGCGTCGGGTCCGGGCGCCCCTACGAGCAGTACTTC	CSVGSGRPYEQYF
NA	TRBV15	TRBJ1-1	NA	TGTGCCACCAGCAGAGTAAGGTGGGTCACTGAAGCTTTCTTT	CATSRVRWVTEAFF
NA	TRBV6-6	TRBJ1-2	few	TGTGCCGGGAAAAGGCCTCCTAACTATGGCTACACCTTC	CAGKRPPNYGYTF
NA	TRBV11-2	TRBJ1-2	few	TGTGCCAGCAGCTCCTCAACAGCTGGCTACACCTTC	CASSSSTAGYTF
NA	TRBV5-1	TRBJ1-5	NA	TGCGCCAGCAGCTTGGTCTTCCTTATAGCCCAGCATTTT	CASSLVFLIAQHF
TRBD1	TRBV3-1	TRBJ1-1	few	TGTGCCAGCAGCCCGAGGGACCGACAGGGCACTGAAGCTTTCTTT	CASSPRDRQGTEAFF
NA	TRBV7-9	TRBJ1-2	few	TGTGCCAGCAGCTCCGGGTCCACGATTGGCTACACCTTC	CASSSGSTIGYTF
TRBD1	TRBV20-1	TRBJ1-5	many	TGCAGTGCTAGAGGACAGGGCGGGAGCAATCAGCCCCAGCATTTT	CSARGQGGSNQPQHF
NA	TRBV5-1	TRBJ1-1	few	TGCGCCAGCCGAAGCGGGGCTGGGAACACTGAAGCTTTCTTT	CASRSGAGNTEAFF
NA	TRBV7-9	TRBJ1-6	NA	TGTGCCAGCAGCTTAGACAGTTACGGGTCTCCCCTCCACTTT	CASSLDSYGSPLHF
NA	TRBV12-3/TRBV12-4	TRBJ1-6	NA	TGTGCCAGCCTGGTCGGTTCCTATAATTCACCCCTCCACTTT	CASLVGSYNSPLHF
NA	TRBV3-1	TRBJ2-7	NA	TGTGCCAGCAGCAACAGAGGCTCCTACGAGCAGTACTTC	CASSNRGSYEQYF
TRBD2	TRBV9	TRBJ2-1	many	TGTGCCAGCAGCGTAGGTCCGGGGGGAAATGAGCAGTTCTTC	CASSVGPGGNEQFF
NA	TRBV12-3/TRBV12-4	TRBJ2-5	few	TGTGCCAGCAGGCAGGCTCACCAAGAGACCCAGTACTTC	CASRQAHQETQYF
NA	TRBV3-1	TRBJ1-2	NA	TGTGCCAGCAGCCAGCGGGCTTGGGGCTACACCTTC	CASSQRAWGYTF
TRBD2	TRBV4-2	TRBJ2-3	few	TGTGCCAGCAGCTCAAAAGGCGGGGGGGCAACAGATACGCAGTATTTT	CASSSKGGGATDTQYF
TRBD1	TRBV10-3	TRBJ1-4	NA	TGTGCCATCAGTTGGGACAGGGGAGAAAAACTGTTTTTT	CAISWDRGEKLFF
TRBD1	TRBV11-2	TRBJ2-5	few	TGTGCCAGCAGCCGAGGGACAGGGGGCCTGGAGACCCAGTACTTC	CASSRGTGGLETQYF
TRBD1	TRBV5-6	TRBJ1-4	NA	TGTGCCAGCAGCCAAGATCCGACAGGGGAGGCCACTAATGAAAAACTGTTTTTT	CASSQDPTGEATNEKLFF
NA	TRBV20-1	TRBJ2-1	NA	TGCAGTGCTAGTTACCTAGCTTCGTCCTACAATGAGCAGTTCTTC	CSASYLASSYNEQFF
NA	TRBV5-1	TRBJ2-2	NA	TGCGCCAGCAGAGGGACAACATCCGGACCCGGGGAGCTGTTTTTT	CASRGTTSGPGELFF
NA	TRBV7-9	TRBJ2-7	few	TGTGCCAGCAACTCCGCCGGGGCGGACACCTACGAGCAGTACTTC	CASNSAGADTYEQYF
TRBD2	TRBV5-1	TRBJ2-1	NA	TGCGCCAGCAGCTTGGGAGTAGCGGGGGGCCCCTACAATGAGCAGTTCTTC	CASSLGVAGGPYNEQFF
NA	TRBV6-1	TRBJ1-1	few	TGTGCCACCGCCGGACGGGGAAGGACTGAAGCTTTCTTT	CATAGRGRTEAFF
NA	TRBV5-1	TRBJ2-7	few	TGCGCCAGCACCCTTGGACACCGGAGGCCCTACGAGCAGTACTTC	CASTLGHRRPYEQYF
NA	TRBV5-1	TRBJ2-2	NA	TGCGCCAGCAGCTTACAGGGTGCCACCGGGGAGCTGTTTTTT	CASSLQGATGELFF
TRBD2	TRBV27	TRBJ2-3	few	TGTGCCACCTTACCCGTAGCGGGGGGCCCCACAGATACGCAGTATTTT	CATLPVAGGPTDTQYF
TRBD1	TRBV5-1	TRBJ2-2	NA	TGCGCCAGCAGCGTGGGACAGGGGAGGTCCCTAGACACCGGGGAGCTGTTTTTT	CASSVGQGRSLDTGELFF
TRBD2	TRBV3-1	TRBJ2-2	NA	TGTGCCAGCAGCCAACGGCTAGCGGCCACCGGGGAGCTGTTTTTT	CASSQRLAATGELFF
TRBD1	TRBV7-9	TRBJ2-4	many	TGTGCCAGCAGCTTAGAGGGCACAGGGGATATTCAGTACTTC	CASSLEGTGDIQYF
NA	TRBV20-1	TRBJ2-5	NA	TGCAGTGCTAGAGACGAAAAACCGGTAGAGACCCAGTACTTC	CSARDEKPVETQYF
NA	TRBV7-2	TRBJ1-3	few	TGTGCCAGCAGCTTGGCCGGGACAATCAGGCCCGGAAACACCATATATTTT	CASSLAGTIRPGNTIYF
TRBD1	TRBV7-2	TRBJ1-2	NA	TGTGCCAGCAGCGTAAGCGGACAGGGTTATGGCTACACCTTC	CASSVSGQGYGYTF
TRBD1	TRBV5-1	TRBJ2-3	many	TGCGCCAGCAGCGGAGGACAGGCCTATACGCAGTATTTT	CASSGGQAYTQYF
NA	TRBV6-4	TRBJ1-4	few	TGTGCCAGCAGGCGGACTCCCAATGAAAAACTGTTTTTT	CASRRTPNEKLFF